This TCR beta chain is drawn from a study of cytomegalovirus exposure and HLA in healthy donors. Study-level results: Later analysis revealed greater clonal expansion in HLA-associated TCR beta chains than in equally common others. As was reported, the classifier diagnosed cytomegalovirus status with high specificity and sensitivity.

Comment on this clone: As yet, its antigen is unknown.

Germline V CDR1 and CDR2: SQVTM, ANQGSEA. The CDR3 covers 13 residues. Between the trimmed V and J ends, which lost 4 bases and 0 bases, there was a span of 7 bases. Everyone who donated was a healthy bone marrow donor. The PCR used 60 Vbeta and 13 Jbeta primers. Sequencing used immunoSEQ multiplex PCR; TCRdb keeps in-frame clones, though not all of them. This sample yields under 200,000 clones, of which approximately 80% are seen a single time; around 2.1% belongs to the top ten. The material sequenced was PBMCs. The TCR originated in a man aged 50 to 60 in good health and CMV-seropositive. The V and J genes are TRBV29-1 and TRBJ1-3; weak D call: TRBD1 (5 bases). CDR3 sequence: CSVAQGSGNTIYF. CDR3 sequence (DNA): TGCAGCGTTGCCCAGGGCTCTGGAAACACCATATATTTT. Drawing the rest from reference TRBV29-1 and TRBJ1-3, the complete variable domain is SAVISQKPSRDICQRGTSLTIQCQVDSQVTMMFWYRQQPGQSLTLIATANQGSEATYESGFVIDKFPISRPNLTFSTLTVSNMSPEDSSIYLCSVAQGSGNTIYFGEGSWLTVV.